This T cell receptor beta chain is drawn from a study of shared clonotypes between healthy human individuals. This CDR3 spans 15 amino acids. V was trimmed by 1 base and J by 8 bases, leaving 15 bases between them. Germline CDR1 and CDR2: SEHNR and FQNEAQ (reference sequence). Assay: immunoSEQ multiplex PCR; the TCRdb copy retains only in-frame clones and omits some. Of 2,500,000 or so clones detected, around 94% appear once; the ten largest clones hold roughly 0.13%. This chain connects TRBV7-9 to TRBJ2-1; no definite D call. The specimen was naive CD4+ T cells sorted from blood. Subset meaning: CD45RA+ positively selected. The TCR sequence derives from a man aged 18 to 29 in good health. The CDR3 nucleotides read TGTGCCAGCAGCTTAGGGTCCCCTAGTGGCGATGAGCAGTTCTTC. Translated: CASSLGSPSGDEQFF.